The present T cell receptor (beta chain) was sequenced within a study of T-cell reconstitution after alpha-beta-depleted transplantation in children. V dropped 3 bases and J dropped 6 bases, with 12 bases sitting between them. CDR3 length: 13 amino acids. This clonotype was counted only a few times. Researchers prepared the TCRbeta library using unique molecular identifiers, the study reports. TCRdb re-called the PCR reads with MiXCR, one entry per CDR3 protein. Of approximately 420,000 distinct CDR3 sequences in the sample, under 13% are singletons; the top ten hold about 5%. The clonotype originates from a human donor who donated a stem cell graft to a child with acute myeloid leukemia. This specimen consisted of PBMCs from the stem cell graft donor, obtained from the stem cell graft. V usage is TRBV12-3 or TRBV12-4 and J usage is TRBJ2-7; tentatively, D is TRBD2 (7 bases). The CDR3: CASSFGGAVEQYV. The CDR3 coding sequence is TGTGCCAGCAGTTTTGGGGGGGCCGTCGAGCAGTACGTC.